Each of the 10 T cell receptor beta chains below was sequenced from the same sample in a study of cytomegalovirus exposure and HLA in healthy donors. The primer mix had 60 Vbeta and 13 Jbeta primers. TCRdb keeps only in-frame clones here, not all; method: immunoSEQ multiplex PCR. This sample's clone table lists around 55,000 clones. The sequenced sample was PBMCs. These receptors came from a man aged 50 to 60 in good health and CMV-seropositive.

The chain links TRBV9 to TRBJ2-2; no clear D gene. CDR1 and CDR2 (germline): SGDLS, YYNGEE. This CDR3 contains 15 residues. Trimming took off 0 bases at V and 2 bases at J, with 8 bases between the two ends. CDR3: CASSVDAANTGELFF. The CDR3 DNA follows: TGTGCCAGCAGCGTAGATGCGGCTAACACCGGGGAGCTGTTTTTT.

The chain combines TRBV6-1 with TRBJ1-5; possibly TRBD1 for D (6 bases). V dropped 3 bases and J dropped 3 bases, with 12 bases sitting between them. This CDR3 comprises 15 residues. Germline loops: CDR1 MNHNS, CDR2 SASEGT. Here the CDR3 reads CASSEAGANNQPQHF. For the CDR3, the DNA is TGTGCCAGCAGTGAGGCAGGGGCAAACAATCAGCCCCAGCATTTT.

The rearrangement joins TRBV5-8 to TRBJ1-2; 10 bases match TRBD1. Trimming cost V 4 bases and J 4 bases; bases outside gene matches: 1. The CDR3 length is 13 residues. Germline-derived CDR1 and CDR2 are SGHTS and YDEGEE. CDR3 sequence reads: CASSRDRGYGYTF. CDR3 sequence (DNA): TGTGCCAGCAGCCGGGACAGGGGCTATGGCTACACCTTC.

The chain employs TRBV7-8 and TRBJ1-2, with TRBD1 identical over 8 bases. The CDR3 consists of 18 residues. Germline CDR1 SGHVS, CDR2 FQNEAQ. V shed 3 bases and J 2 bases; nucleotides not matched to a gene: 14. CDR3 DNA sequence: TGTGCCAGCAGCTTGTGGGGAGGTGGGACAGGCCACAACTATGGCTACACCTTC. Translated: CASSLWGGGTGHNYGYTF.

V is TRBV20-1 and J is TRBJ2-7, with D perhaps TRBD2 (5 bases). The germline V and J ends were trimmed by 3 bases and 6 bases, with 9 bases remaining between them. Germline loops: CDR1 DFQATT, CDR2 SNEGSKA (reference sequence). The CDR3 contains 11 residues. CDR3 sequence (DNA): TGCAGTGCTAGTTCCAGCGGCGAGCAGTACTTC. Protein product: CSASSSGEQYF.

CDR3 sequence (DNA): TGTGCCAGCACCCCAGCGGGGGTCTCCTACGAGCAGTACTTC. Its protein is CASTPAGVSYEQYF. The V gene is TRBV27, the J gene TRBJ2-7, with 8 bases fitting TRBD2. After removal of 7 bases from V and 0 bases from J, the junction contained 5 bases not matched to a gene. This CDR3 is built from 14 residues. Looked up from germline, CDR1 is MNHEY and CDR2 is SMNVEV (reference sequence).

The chain combines TRBV5-5 with TRBJ1-2; TRBD1 aligns across 7 bases. The CDR3 sequence is 17 residues long. J lost 0 bases, V lost 4 bases, and 12 bases had no gene match. Germline values: CDR1 SGHKS, CDR2 YYEKEE (reference sequence). The CDR3 region is CASSPNYRGPANYGYTF. The CDR3 region has the DNA TGTGCCAGCAGCCCAAACTACAGGGGACCAGCTAACTATGGCTACACCTTC.

The rearrangement uses TRBV4-1 and TRBJ2-7; TRBD2 matches 12 bases. This CDR3 has 13 amino acids. The germline gives CDR1 MGHRA, CDR2 YSYEKL. Trimming at V came to 5 bases and at J to 5 bases, leaving 1 base not matched to a gene. The CDR3, as DNA: TGCGCCAGCAGCAGGACTAGCGGGAACGAGCAGTACTTC. This gives the protein CASSRTSGNEQYF.

CDR3 nucleotides: TGTGCCAGCAGCTCTGACATGATCGTGGGAAACACCATATATTTT. Amino acids: CASSSDMIVGNTIYF. The chain couples TRBV14 to TRBJ1-3; no clear D gene. The CDR3 totals 15 residues. Germline loops: CDR1 SGHDN, CDR2 FVKESK. V lost 5 bases to trimming and J lost 4 bases, with 15 bases between them.

V and J are TRBV4-3 and TRBJ2-2; 16 positions match TRBD2. V dropped 0 bases and J dropped 4; count of bases not matched to a gene: 5. CDR1 and CDR2 from the germline V gene are LGHNA and YSLEER. The CDR3 covers 19 residues. CDR3 sequence (DNA): TGCGCCAGCAGCCAAGAGGGGACTAGCGGGAGGGGAGTCACCGGGGAGCTGTTTTTT. Translating it yields CASSQEGTSGRGVTGELFF.